The clone carrying this T cell receptor (beta chain) has just one count. The source of the sample is a study of blood T cell repertoires in COVID-19. Whole-study context: From T cells, B-cell-depleted T cells, or PBMCs came the material, which was cDNA or gDNA.

Sequencing used immunoSEQ multiplex PCR; TCRdb keeps in-frame clones, though not all of them. The sample holds some 300,000 clones, about 89% seen once. Recruitment covered about two dozen US areas and drew participants whose ages spanned roughly 18 to 90 years. Two consecutive negative NP/OP PCR tests, clearance, or resolved symptoms defined Cohort 3 recovery. Sequencing was carried out using PBMCs or T cells enriched from blood (not recorded which). The receptor was derived from a woman aged 40 to 50 who had recovered from COVID-19.

CDR3 sequence: CASSGGPSPSTDTQYF. The DNA of the CDR3 is TGTGCCAGCAGCGGAGGCCCCTCGCCCTCCACAGATACGCAGTATTTT. The chain joins TRBV9 to TRBJ2-3; D remains unclear. V was shortened by 3 bases and J by 2 bases, with 16 bases between the two germline ends. This CDR3 has 16 amino acids. CDR1 and CDR2 from the germline V gene are SGDLS and YYNGEE.